This TCR beta chain was documented in a study of shared clonotypes between healthy human individuals. Turning to the study itself: Per donor, three plates held CD4 naive cells, three held CD4 memory, two held CD8 naive and one held CD8 memory.

As for this clone: Its antigen remains unknown. The sample has other DNA sequences that encode this CDR3 too.

The germline V and J ends were trimmed by 2 bases and 6 bases, with 2 bases remaining between them. Per the germline V gene, CDR1 is KGHSH and CDR2 is LQKENI. The length of the CDR3 is 11 residues. Several immunoSEQ 96-well plates shared each subset's DNA, each plate a replicate. Sequencing was performed with immunoSEQ multiplex PCR; in TCRdb, only in-frame clones are kept and a portion is missing. The data contain approximately 2,300,000 clones, about nine tenths of them singletons. Findings of the study overall: The four-donor shared clonotypes exceeded non-shared clonotypes in generation probability, with non-shared ones scoring lower. In this cohort, only blood was sampled, and tissue repertoires likely differ.

The source of this sequence is a man aged 18-30 years in good health. Some clones in this sample may be carry-over from other donors' samples. Source material: naive CD4+ T cells from PBMCs. The subset here: CD45RA+ positively selected. The chain links TRBV18 to TRBJ2-1; no clear D gene. The CDR3 coding sequence is TGTGCCAGCTCACCATCCAATGAGCAGTTCTTC. The encoded protein is CASSPSNEQFF.